These T cell receptor beta chains were read from a single sample in a study of blood T cell repertoires in COVID-19. Here immunoSEQ multiplex PCR was the method, and the copy in TCRdb shows in-frame clones only, minus some. The sample holds around 32,000 clones, over 90% seen once. Input material: peripheral blood. The receptors originated from a male donor with active COVID-19. CDR3s leave out the opening cysteine and the closing phenylalanine or tryptophan. The D gene is left open where the match is weak.

v_call	d_call	j_call	cdr3_aa
TRBV19	TRBD1	TRBJ1-2	ASSKARGLIYGYT
TRBV6-5	NA	TRBJ2-7	ASSLGRTVSYEQY
TRBV6-2/TRBV6-3	NA	TRBJ2-3	ASSYGSAGLTDTQY
TRBV7-8	NA	TRBJ2-3	ASSLGFGFGQEVDYTQY
TRBV9	NA	TRBJ2-2	ASSVVQGGTGELF
TRBV10-1	TRBD1	TRBJ1-2	ASSESAGGQSNGYT
TRBV7-9	TRBD1	TRBJ1-2	ASSGRDRVFGYT
TRBV4-1	NA	TRBJ2-5	ASSPPESFLETQY
TRBV6-5	NA	TRBJ1-2	ASRKDRLLYGYT
TRBV19	NA	TRBJ1-1	ASSIGEARGNEAF
TRBV10-1	NA	TRBJ1-1	ASSVITEAF
TRBV5-4	TRBD2	TRBJ2-1	ASSLVHGLVYNEQF
TRBV18	NA	TRBJ2-4	ASSPLGAINIQY
TRBV7-9	NA	TRBJ2-5	ASSLTQETQY
TRBV5-6	NA	TRBJ1-3	ASSLTNSGNTIY
TRBV5-4	NA	TRBJ1-2	ASSLDRDAYGYT
TRBV20-1	TRBD2	TRBJ2-1	SASRTSGGSYNEQF
TRBV5-5	NA	TRBJ1-1	ASSKSTGRNTEAF
TRBV11-3	NA	TRBJ2-1	ASSLALGGSYNEQF
TRBV18	TRBD1	TRBJ1-4	ASSPAGTGPNEKLF
TRBV7-3	NA	TRBJ2-2	ASSVGGNTGELF
TRBV7-2	NA	TRBJ1-2	ASSLDRPHGYT
TRBV5-4	TRBD2	TRBJ2-1	ASSLAGNSYNEQF
TRBV18	NA	TRBJ2-7	ASSPLDSAYEQY
TRBV2	NA	TRBJ1-4	ASSVQTGTIGEKLF
TRBV5-1	NA	TRBJ2-1	ASSLGPTGTANEQF